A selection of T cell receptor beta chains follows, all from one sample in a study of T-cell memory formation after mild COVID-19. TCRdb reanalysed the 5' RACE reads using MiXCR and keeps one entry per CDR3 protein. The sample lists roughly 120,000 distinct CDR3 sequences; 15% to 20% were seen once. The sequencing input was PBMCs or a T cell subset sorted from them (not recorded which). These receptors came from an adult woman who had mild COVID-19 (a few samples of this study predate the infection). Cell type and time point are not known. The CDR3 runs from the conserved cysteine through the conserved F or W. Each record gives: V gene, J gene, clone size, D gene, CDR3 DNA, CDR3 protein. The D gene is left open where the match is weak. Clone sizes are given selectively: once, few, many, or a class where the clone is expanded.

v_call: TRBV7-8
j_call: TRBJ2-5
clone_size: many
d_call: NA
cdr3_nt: TGTGCCAGCAGCCGAGGGACCACGCAAGAGACCCAGTACTTC
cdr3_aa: CASSRGTTQETQYF

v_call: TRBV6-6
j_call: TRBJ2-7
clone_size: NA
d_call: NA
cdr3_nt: TGTGCCAGCAGTTACTCGAATGCCTACGAGCAGTACTTC
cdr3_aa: CASSYSNAYEQYF

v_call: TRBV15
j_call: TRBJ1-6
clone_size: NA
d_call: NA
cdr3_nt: TGTGCCACCGGGCCGGGGGATTCACCCATCCACTTT
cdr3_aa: CATGPGDSPIHF

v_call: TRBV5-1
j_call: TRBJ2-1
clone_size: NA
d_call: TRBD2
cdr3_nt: TGCGCCAGCAGCTTGGTCCCCACTAGCGGGGCTTACAATGAGCAGTTCTTC
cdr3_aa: CASSLVPTSGAYNEQFF

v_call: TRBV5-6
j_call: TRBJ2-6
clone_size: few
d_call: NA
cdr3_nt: TGTGCCAGCAGCTTGGAGGGGGCTGGGGCCAACGTCCTGACTTTC
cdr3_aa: CASSLEGAGANVLTF

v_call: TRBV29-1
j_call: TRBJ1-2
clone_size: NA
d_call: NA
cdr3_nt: TGCAGCGTTGACGGTAGGGACAAGACCTATGGCTACACCTTC
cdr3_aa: CSVDGRDKTYGYTF

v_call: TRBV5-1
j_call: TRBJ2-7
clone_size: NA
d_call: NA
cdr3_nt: TGCGCCAGCAGCGAACCAGCGGCCGACAGCTCCTACGAGCAGTACTTC
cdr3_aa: CASSEPAADSSYEQYF

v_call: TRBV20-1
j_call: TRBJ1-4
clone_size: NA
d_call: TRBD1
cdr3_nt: TGCAGTGCCCCTAGACAGGGACTTGCAACTAATGAAAAACTGTTTTTT
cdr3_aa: CSAPRQGLATNEKLFF

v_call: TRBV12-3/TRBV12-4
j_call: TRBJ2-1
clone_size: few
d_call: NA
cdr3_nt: TGTGCCAGCAGTTTACAACAGCTTTACAATGAGCAGTTCTTC
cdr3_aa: CASSLQQLYNEQFF

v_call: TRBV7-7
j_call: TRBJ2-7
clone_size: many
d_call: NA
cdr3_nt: TGTGCTAGCAGCTTAGCGGCCTCCTACGAGCAGTACTTC
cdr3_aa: CASSLAASYEQYF

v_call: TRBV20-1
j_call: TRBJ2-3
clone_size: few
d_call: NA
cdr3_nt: TGCAGTGCTAGAGTTCCAGAGGATACGCAGTATTTT
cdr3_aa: CSARVPEDTQYF

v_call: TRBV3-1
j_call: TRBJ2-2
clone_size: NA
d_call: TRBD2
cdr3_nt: TGTGCCAGCAGCCAGACTAGCGGGAGGGTGAACACCGGGGAGCTGTTTTTT
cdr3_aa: CASSQTSGRVNTGELFF

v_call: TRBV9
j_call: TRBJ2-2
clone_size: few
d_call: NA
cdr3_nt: TGTGCCAGCAGCCGCCTCACGGAGGCGGACGGGGAGCTGTTTTTT
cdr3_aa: CASSRLTEADGELFF

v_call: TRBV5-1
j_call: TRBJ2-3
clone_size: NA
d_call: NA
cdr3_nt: TGCGCCAGCAGCTTGGTTCCCACAGATACGCAGTATTTT
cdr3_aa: CASSLVPTDTQYF

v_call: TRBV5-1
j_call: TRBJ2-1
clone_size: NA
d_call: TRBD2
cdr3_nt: TGCGCCAGTTATAGCGGGGGGGACTCCTACAATGAGCAGTTCTTC
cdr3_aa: CASYSGGDSYNEQFF

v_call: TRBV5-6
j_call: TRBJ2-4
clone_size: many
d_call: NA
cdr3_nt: TGTGCCAGCAGCTGGAGGGGGGCCAAAAACATTCAGTACTTC
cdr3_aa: CASSWRGAKNIQYF

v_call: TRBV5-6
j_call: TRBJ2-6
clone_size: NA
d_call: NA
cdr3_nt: TGTGCCAGCCTTCCGAAAGGGGCCAACGTCCTGACTTTC
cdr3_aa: CASLPKGANVLTF

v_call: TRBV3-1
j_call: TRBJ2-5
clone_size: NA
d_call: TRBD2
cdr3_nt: TGTGCCAGCAGCCCCAGGACTAGCAGTTGGGGTGTTGAGACCCAGTACTTC
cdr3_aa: CASSPRTSSWGVETQYF

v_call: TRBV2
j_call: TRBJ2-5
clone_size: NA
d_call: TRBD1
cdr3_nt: TGTGCCAGCGGGGACCCCGACAGGGGGGAGACCCAGTACTTC
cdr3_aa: CASGDPDRGETQYF

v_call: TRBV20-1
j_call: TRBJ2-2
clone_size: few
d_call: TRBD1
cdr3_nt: TGCAGTGCTAGAGATCAAGCAGGGGGCGACATCGGGGAGCTGTTTTTT
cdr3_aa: CSARDQAGGDIGELFF

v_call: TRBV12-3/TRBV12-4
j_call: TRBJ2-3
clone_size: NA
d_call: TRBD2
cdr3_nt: TGTGCCAGCAGCCGGTTTAGCGGGAGAGACACAGATACGCAGTATTTT
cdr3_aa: CASSRFSGRDTDTQYF

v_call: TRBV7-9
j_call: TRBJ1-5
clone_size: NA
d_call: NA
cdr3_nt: TGTGCCAGCAGCTTAGTGGCAGGGGACAATCAGCCCCAGCATTTT
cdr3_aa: CASSLVAGDNQPQHF